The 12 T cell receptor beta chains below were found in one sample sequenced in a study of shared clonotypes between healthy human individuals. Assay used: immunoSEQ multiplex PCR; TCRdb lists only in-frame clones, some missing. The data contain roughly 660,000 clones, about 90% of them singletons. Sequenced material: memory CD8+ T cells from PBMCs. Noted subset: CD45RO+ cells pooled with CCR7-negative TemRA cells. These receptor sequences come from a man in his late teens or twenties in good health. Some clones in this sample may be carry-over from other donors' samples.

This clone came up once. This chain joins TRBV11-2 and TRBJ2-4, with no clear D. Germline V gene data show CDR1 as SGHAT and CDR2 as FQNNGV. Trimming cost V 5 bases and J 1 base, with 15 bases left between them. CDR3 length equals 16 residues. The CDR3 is CASSPRRVWAKNIQYF. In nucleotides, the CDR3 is TGTGCCAGCAGCCCGCGTCGGGTGTGGGCCAAAAACATTCAGTACTTC.

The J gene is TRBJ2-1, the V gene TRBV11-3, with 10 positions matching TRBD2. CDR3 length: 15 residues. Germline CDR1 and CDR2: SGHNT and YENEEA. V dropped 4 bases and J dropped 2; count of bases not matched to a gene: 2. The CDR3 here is CASSSLAGPYNEQFF. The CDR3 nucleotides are TGTGCCAGCAGCTCACTAGCGGGGCCCTACAATGAGCAGTTCTTC.

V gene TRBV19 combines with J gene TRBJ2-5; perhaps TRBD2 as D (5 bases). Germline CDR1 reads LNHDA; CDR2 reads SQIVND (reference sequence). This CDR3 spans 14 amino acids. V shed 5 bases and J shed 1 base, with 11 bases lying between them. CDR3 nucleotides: TGTGCCAGTAGTGGGGTAGCGCGCCAAGAGACCCAGTACTTC. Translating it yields CASSGVARQETQYF.

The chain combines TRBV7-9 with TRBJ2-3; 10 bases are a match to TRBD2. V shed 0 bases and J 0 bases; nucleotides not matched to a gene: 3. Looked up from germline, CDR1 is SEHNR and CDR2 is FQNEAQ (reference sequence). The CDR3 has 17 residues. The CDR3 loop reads CASSLASGGISTDTQYF. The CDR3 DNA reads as TGTGCCAGCAGCTTAGCTAGCGGGGGGATTAGCACAGATACGCAGTATTTT.

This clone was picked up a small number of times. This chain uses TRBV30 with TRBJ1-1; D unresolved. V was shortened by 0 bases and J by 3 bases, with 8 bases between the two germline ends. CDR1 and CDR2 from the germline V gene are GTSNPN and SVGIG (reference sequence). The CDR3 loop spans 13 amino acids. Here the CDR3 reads CAWSVRKDTEAFF. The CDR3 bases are TGTGCCTGGAGTGTACGGAAAGACACTGAAGCTTTCTTT.

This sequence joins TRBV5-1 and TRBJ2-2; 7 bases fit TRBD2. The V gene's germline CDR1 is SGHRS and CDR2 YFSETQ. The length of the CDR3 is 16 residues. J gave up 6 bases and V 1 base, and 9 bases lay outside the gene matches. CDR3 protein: CASSLIGGSTAGELFF. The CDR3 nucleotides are TGCGCCAGCAGCTTGATCGGCGGGAGTACAGCCGGGGAGCTGTTTTTT.

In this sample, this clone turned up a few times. The CDR3 here is CASSGGPVTEAFF. The DNA of the CDR3 is TGTGCCAGCTCGGGGGGGCCCGTCACTGAAGCTTTCTTT. The V and J genes are TRBV9 and TRBJ1-1; a possible D gene is TRBD1 (6 bases). The ends were cut back, 7 bases at V and 4 bases at J, with 14 bases in the middle. This CDR3 is 13 amino acids long. CDR1 and CDR2 from the germline V gene are SGDLS and YYNGEE.

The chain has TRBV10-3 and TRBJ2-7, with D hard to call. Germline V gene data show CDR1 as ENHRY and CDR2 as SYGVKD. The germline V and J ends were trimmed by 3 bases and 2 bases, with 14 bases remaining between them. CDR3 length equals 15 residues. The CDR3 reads CAISDSVTGPYEQYF. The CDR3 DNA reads TGTGCCATCAGTGATTCGGTTACTGGCCCCTACGAGCAGTACTTC.

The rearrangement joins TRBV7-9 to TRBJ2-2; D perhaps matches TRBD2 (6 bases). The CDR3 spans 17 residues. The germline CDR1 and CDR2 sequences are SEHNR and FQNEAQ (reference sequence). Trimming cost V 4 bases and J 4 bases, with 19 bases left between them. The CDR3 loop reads CASSSRRLAGSTGELFF. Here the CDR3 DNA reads TGTGCCAGCAGCTCCCGGAGACTGGCGGGAAGCACCGGGGAGCTGTTTTTT. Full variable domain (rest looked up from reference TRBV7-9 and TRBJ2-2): DTGVSQNPRHKITKRGQNVTFRCDPISEHNRLYWYRQTLGQGPEFLTYFQNEAQLEKSRLLSDRFSAERPKGSFSTLEIQRTEQGDSAMYLCASSSRRLAGSTGELFFGEGSRLTVL.

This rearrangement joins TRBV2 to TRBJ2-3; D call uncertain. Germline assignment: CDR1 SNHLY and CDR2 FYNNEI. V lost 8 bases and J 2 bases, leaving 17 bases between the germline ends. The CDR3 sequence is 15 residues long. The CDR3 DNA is TGTGCCAGCGGGTCGGACCATTCTATCACAGATACGCAGTATTTT. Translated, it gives CASGSDHSITDTQYF.

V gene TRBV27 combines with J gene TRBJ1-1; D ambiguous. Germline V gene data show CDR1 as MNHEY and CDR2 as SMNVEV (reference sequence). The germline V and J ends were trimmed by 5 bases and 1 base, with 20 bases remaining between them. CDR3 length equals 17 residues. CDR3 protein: CASSPLFGKVGNTEAFF. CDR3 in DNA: TGTGCCAGCAGTCCCCTCTTCGGGAAAGTAGGGAACACTGAAGCTTTCTTT.

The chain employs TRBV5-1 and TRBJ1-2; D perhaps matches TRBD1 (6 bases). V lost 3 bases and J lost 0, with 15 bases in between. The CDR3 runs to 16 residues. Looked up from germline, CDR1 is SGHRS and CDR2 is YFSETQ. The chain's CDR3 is CASSWLDRTANYGYTF. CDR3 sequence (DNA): TGCGCCAGCAGCTGGCTCGACAGGACCGCTAACTATGGCTACACCTTC.